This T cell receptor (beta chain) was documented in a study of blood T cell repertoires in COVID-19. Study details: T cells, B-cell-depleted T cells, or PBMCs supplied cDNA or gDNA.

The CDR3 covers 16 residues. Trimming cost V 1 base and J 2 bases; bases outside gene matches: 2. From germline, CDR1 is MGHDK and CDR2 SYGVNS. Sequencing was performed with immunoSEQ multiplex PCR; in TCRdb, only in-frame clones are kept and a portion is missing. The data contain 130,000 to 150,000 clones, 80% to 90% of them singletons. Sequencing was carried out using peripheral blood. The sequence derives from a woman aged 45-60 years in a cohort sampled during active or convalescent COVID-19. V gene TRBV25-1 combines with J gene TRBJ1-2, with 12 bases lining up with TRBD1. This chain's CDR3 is CASSELGTGGNYGYTF. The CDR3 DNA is TGTGCCAGCAGTGAATTGGGGACAGGGGGCAACTATGGCTACACCTTC.